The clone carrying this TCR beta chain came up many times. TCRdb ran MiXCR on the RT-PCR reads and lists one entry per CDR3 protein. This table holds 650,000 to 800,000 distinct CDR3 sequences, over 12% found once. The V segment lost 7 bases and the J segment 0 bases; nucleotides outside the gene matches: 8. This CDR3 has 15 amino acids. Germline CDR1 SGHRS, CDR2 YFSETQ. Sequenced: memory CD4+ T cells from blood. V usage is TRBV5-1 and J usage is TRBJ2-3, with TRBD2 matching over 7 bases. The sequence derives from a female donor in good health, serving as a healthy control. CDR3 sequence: CASFDPGGSTDTQYF. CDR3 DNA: TGCGCCAGCTTTGATCCGGGGGGAAGCACAGATACGCAGTATTTT. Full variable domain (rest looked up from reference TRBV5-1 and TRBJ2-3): KAGVTQTPRYLIKTRGQQVTLSCSPISGHRSVSWYQQTPGQGLQFLFEYFSETQRNKGNFPGRFSGRQFSNSRSEMNVSTLELGDSALYLCASFDPGGSTDTQYFGPGTRLTVL.